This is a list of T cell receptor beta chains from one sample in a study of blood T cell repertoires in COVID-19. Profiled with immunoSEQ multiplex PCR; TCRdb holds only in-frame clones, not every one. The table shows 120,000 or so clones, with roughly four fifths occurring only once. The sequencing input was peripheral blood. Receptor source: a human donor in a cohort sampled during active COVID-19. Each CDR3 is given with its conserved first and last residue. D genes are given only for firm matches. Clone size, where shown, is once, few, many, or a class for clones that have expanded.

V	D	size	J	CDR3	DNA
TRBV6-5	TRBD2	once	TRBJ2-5	CASSSLAGTETQYF	TGTGCCAGCAGTTCACTAGCGGGGACGGAGACCCAGTACTTC
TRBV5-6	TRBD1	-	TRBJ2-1	CASSAKTTGGGGFF	TGTGCCAGCAGCGCAAAGACTACAGGGGGAGGCGGGTTCTTC
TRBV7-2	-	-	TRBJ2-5	CASSGGRTQETQYF	TGTGCCAGCAGCGGAGGACGGACTCAAGAGACCCAGTACTTC
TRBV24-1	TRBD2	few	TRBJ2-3	CATSESGGATDTQYF	TGTGCCACCAGCGAGAGCGGGGGGGCCACAGATACGCAGTATTTT
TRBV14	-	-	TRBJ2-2	CASSPGPTGELFF	TGTGCCAGCAGCCCAGGCCCGACCGGGGAGCTGTTTTTT
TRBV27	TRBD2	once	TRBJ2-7	CASRTLTSGDSYEQYF	TGTGCCAGCAGGACCCTCACTAGCGGGGACTCCTACGAGCAGTACTTC
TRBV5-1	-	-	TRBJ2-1	CASTLASNLINEQFF	TGCGCCAGCACCTTGGCTAGCAATCTGATCAATGAGCAGTTCTTC
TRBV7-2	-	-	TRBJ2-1	CASSLRGWDEQFF	TGTGCCAGCAGCTTAAGGGGGTGGGATGAGCAGTTCTTC
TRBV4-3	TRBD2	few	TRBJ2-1	CASSQDRTSGLSEQFF	TGCGCCAGCAGCCAAGACCGGACTAGCGGTCTCAGTGAGCAGTTCTTC
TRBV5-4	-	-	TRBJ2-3	CASSSSGSEDTQYF	TGTGCCAGCAGCTCGTCGGGGTCCGAAGATACGCAGTATTTT
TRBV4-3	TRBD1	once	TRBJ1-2	CASSQNIQGASGYTF	TGCGCCAGCAGCCAAAACATACAGGGGGCGTCTGGCTACACCTTC
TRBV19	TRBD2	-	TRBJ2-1	CASSNRGGAYNEQFF	TGTGCCAGTAGTAACCGGGGGGGGGCCTACAATGAGCAGTTCTTC
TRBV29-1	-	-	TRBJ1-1	CSVDGGRVTEAFF	TGCAGCGTTGACGGGGGGCGTGTAACTGAAGCTTTCTTT
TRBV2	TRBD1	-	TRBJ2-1	CASRAGQGYYNEQFF	TGTGCCAGCAGAGCCGGACAGGGGTATTACAATGAGCAGTTCTTC
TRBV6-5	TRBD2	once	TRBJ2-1	CASSYSGLAGDEQFF	TGTGCCAGCAGTTACTCGGGACTAGCGGGGGATGAGCAGTTCTTC
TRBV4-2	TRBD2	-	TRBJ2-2	CASSQIRGGAGTGELFF	TGTGCCAGCAGCCAAATTCGCGGGGGGGCGGGCACCGGGGAGCTGTTTTTT
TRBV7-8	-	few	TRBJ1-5	CASSLEGVQPQHF	TGTGCCAGCAGCTTAGAGGGAGTCCAGCCCCAGCATTTT
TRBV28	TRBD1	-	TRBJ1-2	CASSSGQGQLGGYTF	TGTGCCAGCAGTTCCGGACAGGGACAGCTCGGGGGCTACACCTTC
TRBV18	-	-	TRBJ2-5	CASSQMEGRVQETQYF	TGTGCCAGCTCCCAAATGGAGGGGCGGGTCCAAGAGACCCAGTACTTC
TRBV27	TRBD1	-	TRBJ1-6	CASSLRKGASSPLHF	TGTGCCAGCAGTTTAAGGAAGGGGGCCTCTTCACCCCTCCACTTT
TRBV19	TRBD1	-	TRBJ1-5	CASSTRTGSGNQPQHF	TGTGCCAGTAGTACCAGGACAGGGTCGGGGAATCAGCCCCAGCATTTT
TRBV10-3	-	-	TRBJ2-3	CAISESPGDTDTQYF	TGTGCCATCAGTGAGTCGCCCGGGGACACAGATACGCAGTATTTT
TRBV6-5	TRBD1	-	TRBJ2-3	CASSYEGRGMDTQYF	TGTGCCAGCAGTTACGAGGGCAGGGGGATGGATACGCAGTATTTT
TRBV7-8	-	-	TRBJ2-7	CASSSDRFYEQYF	TGTGCCAGCAGCTCTGACAGGTTCTACGAGCAGTACTTC
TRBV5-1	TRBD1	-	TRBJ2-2	CASSSGGSVGELFF	TGCGCCAGCAGTTCAGGGGGCTCGGTCGGGGAGCTGTTTTTT
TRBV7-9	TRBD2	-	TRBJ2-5	CASSSGGAETQYF	TGTGCCAGCAGCTCCGGGGGGGCAGAGACCCAGTACTTC
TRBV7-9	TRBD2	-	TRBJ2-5	CASSPGLAAPQETQYF	TGTGCCAGCAGCCCGGGACTAGCGGCTCCTCAAGAGACCCAGTACTTC
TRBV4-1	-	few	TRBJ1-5	CASSQEGDQPQHF	TGCGCCAGCAGCCAAGAAGGGGATCAGCCCCAGCATTTT
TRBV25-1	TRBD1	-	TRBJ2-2	CASSGGQDWSGELFF	TGTGCCAGCAGTGGAGGACAGGATTGGTCCGGGGAGCTGTTTTTT
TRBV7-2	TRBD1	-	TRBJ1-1	CASSVQGLSTEAFF	TGTGCCAGCAGCGTACAGGGGTTGAGCACTGAAGCTTTCTTT
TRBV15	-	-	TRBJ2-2	CATSRDLTGITGELFF	TGTGCCACCAGCAGAGATCTGACGGGGATCACCGGGGAGCTGTTTTTT
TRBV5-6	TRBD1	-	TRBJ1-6	CASSLAGQGANSPLHF	TGTGCCAGCAGCTTGGCGGGCCAGGGGGCTAATTCACCCCTCCACTTT
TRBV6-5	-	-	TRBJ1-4	CASSYNPGQNEKLFF	TGTGCCAGCAGTTACAATCCGGGTCAGAATGAAAAACTGTTTTTT
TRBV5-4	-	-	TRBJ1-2	CASSLVENYGYTF	TGTGCCAGCAGCTTGGTAGAGAACTATGGCTACACCTTC
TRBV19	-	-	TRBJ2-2	CASSIASGRTGELFF	TGTGCCAGTAGTATCGCGTCAGGGCGCACCGGGGAGCTGTTTTTT
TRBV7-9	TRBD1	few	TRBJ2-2	CASSRQGARNTGELFF	TGTGCCAGCAGCCGACAGGGGGCGAGGAACACCGGGGAGCTGTTTTTT
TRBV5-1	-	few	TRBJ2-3	CASSLGDSASGTQYF	TGCGCCAGCAGCTTGGGTGACAGCGCCTCGGGTACGCAGTATTTT
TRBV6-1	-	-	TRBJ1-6	CASSEIDIPTLHF	TGTGCCAGCAGTGAGATCGACATCCCCACCCTCCACTTT
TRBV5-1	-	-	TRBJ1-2	CASSGGTDQYGYTF	TGCGCCAGCAGCGGCGGGACCGACCAATATGGCTACACCTTC
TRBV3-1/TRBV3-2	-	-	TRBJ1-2	CASSHGEDGYTF	TGTGCCAGCAGCCATGGAGAGGATGGCTACACCTTC
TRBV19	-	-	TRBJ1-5	CASSEDGLNQPQHF	TGTGCCAGTAGTGAAGACGGACTCAATCAGCCCCAGCATTTT
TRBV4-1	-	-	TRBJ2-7	CASSQQGSYEQYF	TGCGCCAGCAGCCAACAGGGGTCCTACGAGCAGTACTTC
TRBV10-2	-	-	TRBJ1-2	CASTREQTTNYGYTF	TGCGCCAGCACGCGGGAACAGACAACTAACTATGGCTACACCTTC
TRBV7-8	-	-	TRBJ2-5	CASSYSTVQETQYF	TGTGCCAGCAGCTACTCGACAGTCCAAGAGACCCAGTACTTC
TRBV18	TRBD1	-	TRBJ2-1	CASSPPKTGFSDNEQFF	TGTGCCAGCTCACCACCGAAGACAGGGTTTTCCGACAATGAGCAGTTCTTC
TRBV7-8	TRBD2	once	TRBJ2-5	CASSQRAGGPIAGETQYF	TGTGCCAGCAGCCAGCGGGCGGGGGGGCCGATTGCCGGGGAGACCCAGTACTTC
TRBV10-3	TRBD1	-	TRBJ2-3	CAISDSTDGTGPTDTQYF	TGTGCCATCAGTGATTCCACCGACGGGACAGGACCGACAGATACGCAGTATTTT
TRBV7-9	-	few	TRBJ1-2	CASSLVGGGAYGYTF	TGTGCCAGCAGCTTAGTGGGCGGGGGCGCCTATGGCTACACCTTC